Listed below are T cell receptor beta chains from one sample, sequenced in a study of blood T cell repertoires in COVID-19. The repertoire was sequenced with immunoSEQ multiplex PCR; TCRdb's copy has only in-frame clones and lacks some. The sample has 87,000 or so clones, about 83% seen once. Source material: peripheral blood. The origin of the receptors is a woman in her seventies with acute or convalescent COVID-19. Each CDR3 is given with its conserved first and last residue. D genes are given only for firm matches. The listing skips clone size in some rows; elsewhere it reads once, few, many or a size class.

clone size: -
D gene: -
J gene: TRBJ2-7
V gene: TRBV7-5
CDR3 protein: CARSLVGLAVYEQYF
CDR3 DNA: TGTGCCAGAAGCTTGGTGGGACTAGCGGTCTACGAGCAGTACTTC

clone size: -
D gene: -
J gene: TRBJ1-6
V gene: TRBV5-1
CDR3 protein: CAGGLGPLHF
CDR3 DNA: TGCGCCGGAGGTTTGGGTCCCCTCCACTTT

clone size: few
D gene: TRBD1
J gene: TRBJ1-3
V gene: TRBV12-3/TRBV12-4
CDR3 protein: CASGTGAGNTIYF
CDR3 DNA: TGTGCCAGCGGGACAGGGGCTGGAAACACCATATATTTT

clone size: -
D gene: -
J gene: TRBJ1-6
V gene: TRBV7-8
CDR3 protein: CASSLVGRDSPLHF
CDR3 DNA: TGTGCCAGCAGCTTAGTTGGTCGGGATTCACCCCTCCACTTT

clone size: -
D gene: -
J gene: TRBJ1-1
V gene: TRBV19
CDR3 protein: CASSSKSKRSKAFF
CDR3 DNA: TGTGCCAGTAGTTCAAAAAGCAAACGATCGAAAGCTTTCTTT

clone size: -
D gene: TRBD1
J gene: TRBJ1-2
V gene: TRBV9
CDR3 protein: CASSVDGGAGGSGTF
CDR3 DNA: TGTGCCAGCAGCGTAGACGGAGGGGCAGGGGGGTCAGGGACCTTC

clone size: -
D gene: TRBD2
J gene: TRBJ2-3
V gene: TRBV11-2
CDR3 protein: CASRLASDTQYF
CDR3 DNA: TGTGCCAGCAGACTAGCGTCAGATACGCAGTATTTT

clone size: -
D gene: -
J gene: TRBJ1-5
V gene: TRBV3-1/TRBV3-2
CDR3 protein: CASSQSGSGPQHF
CDR3 DNA: TGTGCCAGCAGCCAATCAGGGTCGGGGCCCCAGCATTTT

clone size: few
D gene: -
J gene: TRBJ1-3
V gene: TRBV7-3
CDR3 protein: CASSLSPTEPRNTIYF
CDR3 DNA: TGTGCCAGCAGCTTAAGTCCGACAGAGCCACGAAACACCATATATTTT

clone size: -
D gene: -
J gene: TRBJ2-2
V gene: TRBV9
CDR3 protein: CASSPRTNTGELFF
CDR3 DNA: TGTGCCAGCAGCCCCCGGACAAACACCGGGGAGCTGTTTTTT

clone size: -
D gene: TRBD1
J gene: TRBJ1-2
V gene: TRBV3-1/TRBV3-2
CDR3 protein: CASSQLGQGEIYGYTF
CDR3 DNA: TGTGCCAGCAGCCAATTGGGACAGGGGGAGATCTATGGCTACACCTTC

clone size: few
D gene: -
J gene: TRBJ1-1
V gene: TRBV9
CDR3 protein: CASSHRVMGTEAFF
CDR3 DNA: TGTGCCAGCAGCCACAGGGTAATGGGCACTGAAGCTTTCTTT

clone size: -
D gene: TRBD2
J gene: TRBJ2-7
V gene: TRBV18
CDR3 protein: CASRGVNEQYF
CDR3 DNA: TGTGCCAGCCGGGGGGTCAACGAGCAGTACTTC

clone size: -
D gene: -
J gene: TRBJ1-1
V gene: TRBV6-2/TRBV6-3
CDR3 protein: CASSYSAREVDSNTEAFF
CDR3 DNA: TGTGCCAGCAGTTACTCCGCCAGGGAAGTTGACTCGAACACTGAAGCTTTCTTT

clone size: -
D gene: TRBD2
J gene: TRBJ2-5
V gene: TRBV28
CDR3 protein: CASTPLQERLRGGETQYF
CDR3 DNA: TGTGCCAGCACCCCCTTACAGGAAAGGCTACGGGGGGGGGAGACCCAGTACTTC

clone size: -
D gene: TRBD1
J gene: TRBJ1-5
V gene: TRBV28
CDR3 protein: CASTYRGLGNQPQHF
CDR3 DNA: TGTGCCAGCACGTACAGGGGGCTAGGAAATCAGCCCCAGCATTTT

clone size: -
D gene: -
J gene: TRBJ1-6
V gene: TRBV2
CDR3 protein: CASIRTGRSPLHF
CDR3 DNA: TGTGCCAGCATTCGAACAGGGCGATCACCCCTCCACTTT

clone size: -
D gene: -
J gene: TRBJ1-6
V gene: TRBV3-1/TRBV3-2
CDR3 protein: CASSQGGQGGSPLHF
CDR3 DNA: TGTGCCAGCAGCCAAGGTGGCCAGGGAGGTTCACCCCTCCACTTT

clone size: -
D gene: -
J gene: TRBJ2-4
V gene: TRBV13
CDR3 protein: CASSLKLGSAQYF
CDR3 DNA: TGTGCCAGCAGCCTAAAGCTCGGGTCCGCTCAGTACTTC

clone size: -
D gene: -
J gene: TRBJ2-2
V gene: TRBV3-1/TRBV3-2
CDR3 protein: CASSLGAVLSSTGELFF
CDR3 DNA: TGTGCCAGCAGCCTTGGGGCAGTCCTGTCGTCCACCGGGGAGCTGTTTTTT

clone size: once
D gene: TRBD1
J gene: TRBJ2-2
V gene: TRBV27
CDR3 protein: CASSLTATGYSGELFF
CDR3 DNA: TGTGCCAGCAGTTTAACGGCGACAGGGTATTCCGGGGAGCTGTTTTTT

clone size: few
D gene: TRBD1
J gene: TRBJ2-7
V gene: TRBV5-1
CDR3 protein: CASSLGGTETYEQYF
CDR3 DNA: TGCGCCAGCAGCTTGGGGGGGACAGAAACCTACGAGCAGTACTTC

clone size: -
D gene: -
J gene: TRBJ1-2
V gene: TRBV3-1/TRBV3-2
CDR3 protein: CASSQGRDYGYTF
CDR3 DNA: TGTGCCAGCAGCCAAGGACGGGACTATGGCTACACCTTC

clone size: -
D gene: -
J gene: TRBJ1-1
V gene: TRBV10-2
CDR3 protein: CASRTDTTGGGIWAFF
CDR3 DNA: TGCGCCAGCAGAACGGACACGACGGGTGGCGGGATCTGGGCTTTCTTT

clone size: -
D gene: -
J gene: TRBJ1-3
V gene: TRBV3-1/TRBV3-2
CDR3 protein: CASRQFLQSPGNTIYF
CDR3 DNA: TGTGCCAGCAGGCAGTTTCTTCAATCCCCTGGAAACACCATATATTTT

clone size: once
D gene: -
J gene: TRBJ1-1
V gene: TRBV7-8
CDR3 protein: CASSLRENTEAFF
CDR3 DNA: TGTGCCAGCAGCCTTCGGGAGAACACTGAAGCTTTCTTT

clone size: -
D gene: TRBD1
J gene: TRBJ1-1
V gene: TRBV6-5
CDR3 protein: CASRAGQERGTEAFF
CDR3 DNA: TGTGCCAGCAGAGCGGGACAGGAGAGGGGCACTGAAGCTTTCTTT

clone size: -
D gene: -
J gene: TRBJ2-7
V gene: TRBV10-1
CDR3 protein: CASSANSQGGYEQYF
CDR3 DNA: TGCGCCAGCAGTGCCAACTCCCAGGGGGGTTACGAGCAGTACTTC

clone size: -
D gene: TRBD2
J gene: TRBJ2-5
V gene: TRBV3-1/TRBV3-2
CDR3 protein: CASSTPGSGGQETQYF
CDR3 DNA: TGTGCCAGCAGCACCCCGGGGAGCGGGGGGCAGGAGACCCAGTACTTC

clone size: -
D gene: -
J gene: TRBJ1-3
V gene: TRBV12-5
CDR3 protein: CASGLTNRQVSGNTIYF
CDR3 DNA: TGTGCTAGTGGTTTGACTAACCGACAGGTTTCTGGAAACACCATATATTTT

clone size: -
D gene: -
J gene: TRBJ1-2
V gene: TRBV7-9
CDR3 protein: CASSLETGGYTF
CDR3 DNA: TGTGCCAGCAGCTTAGAAACGGGTGGCTACACCTTC

clone size: -
D gene: -
J gene: TRBJ1-1
V gene: TRBV6-5
CDR3 protein: CASSKRIGADTEAFF
CDR3 DNA: TGTGCCAGCAGTAAAAGGATTGGGGCAGACACTGAAGCTTTCTTT

clone size: -
D gene: TRBD1
J gene: TRBJ2-5
V gene: TRBV3-1/TRBV3-2
CDR3 protein: CASSQGFQGAGTQYF
CDR3 DNA: TGTGCCAGCAGCCAAGGATTTCAGGGGGCAGGGACCCAGTACTTC

clone size: -
D gene: -
J gene: TRBJ2-2
V gene: TRBV7-2
CDR3 protein: CASQDRQSYGELFF
CDR3 DNA: TGTGCCAGCCAAGACAGACAATCCTACGGGGAGCTGTTTTTT

clone size: -
D gene: TRBD1
J gene: TRBJ2-1
V gene: TRBV28
CDR3 protein: CASSFPPGQGKDNEQFF
CDR3 DNA: TGTGCCAGCAGTTTCCCACCGGGACAGGGAAAGGACAATGAGCAGTTCTTC

clone size: -
D gene: -
J gene: TRBJ1-5
V gene: TRBV11-2
CDR3 protein: CASSLDSRGNQPQHF
CDR3 DNA: TGTGCCAGCAGCTTAGATTCCCGGGGCAATCAGCCCCAGCATTTT

clone size: -
D gene: -
J gene: TRBJ1-1
V gene: TRBV5-4
CDR3 protein: CASSFQGVMGTEAFF
CDR3 DNA: TGTGCCAGCAGCTTCCAGGGTGTGATGGGCACTGAAGCTTTCTTT

clone size: -
D gene: TRBD1
J gene: TRBJ2-7
V gene: TRBV27
CDR3 protein: CASTPYGQGYEQYF
CDR3 DNA: TGTGCCAGCACCCCCTACGGACAGGGCTACGAGCAGTACTTC

clone size: -
D gene: TRBD1
J gene: TRBJ1-2
V gene: TRBV7-8
CDR3 protein: CASSTRDRGNNYGYTF
CDR3 DNA: TGTGCCAGCAGCACGCGGGACAGGGGGAATAACTATGGCTACACCTTC

clone size: once
D gene: TRBD1
J gene: TRBJ2-3
V gene: TRBV15
CDR3 protein: CATSRVGQGSQYF
CDR3 DNA: TGTGCCACCAGCAGAGTGGGACAGGGAAGCCAGTATTTT

clone size: -
D gene: -
J gene: TRBJ2-5
V gene: TRBV6-5
CDR3 protein: CASSYPRRGGQETQYF
CDR3 DNA: TGTGCCAGCAGTTACCCCAGGCGGGGAGGACAAGAGACCCAGTACTTC

clone size: -
D gene: -
J gene: TRBJ2-6
V gene: TRBV19
CDR3 protein: CASNGASGANVLTF
CDR3 DNA: TGTGCCAGTAACGGAGCCTCTGGGGCCAACGTCCTGACTTTC

clone size: once
D gene: TRBD1
J gene: TRBJ2-5
V gene: TRBV2
CDR3 protein: CASRTLTGIQETQYF
CDR3 DNA: TGTGCCAGCAGAACATTGACAGGGATCCAAGAGACCCAGTACTTC

clone size: -
D gene: -
J gene: TRBJ2-1
V gene: TRBV7-2
CDR3 protein: CASSPNRNEQFF
CDR3 DNA: TGTGCCAGCAGCCCAAACAGGAATGAGCAGTTCTTC

clone size: -
D gene: -
J gene: TRBJ1-1
V gene: TRBV5-1
CDR3 protein: CASSLEGDGTEAFF
CDR3 DNA: TGCGCCAGCAGCTTGGAGGGGGACGGCACTGAAGCTTTCTTT

clone size: -
D gene: -
J gene: TRBJ1-1
V gene: TRBV12-3/TRBV12-4
CDR3 protein: CASSTPGGAEAFF
CDR3 DNA: TGTGCCAGCAGCACCCCGGGGGGGGCTGAAGCTTTCTTT

clone size: -
D gene: TRBD1
J gene: TRBJ2-2
V gene: TRBV2
CDR3 protein: CASRNRDSATGELFF
CDR3 DNA: TGTGCCAGCAGAAACCGGGACAGTGCCACCGGGGAGCTGTTTTTT

clone size: -
D gene: TRBD1
J gene: TRBJ1-2
V gene: TRBV27
CDR3 protein: CASSFNPQTGGYGYTF
CDR3 DNA: TGTGCCAGCAGTTTTAATCCACAGACAGGGGGGTATGGCTACACCTTC

clone size: -
D gene: -
J gene: TRBJ1-2
V gene: TRBV3-1/TRBV3-2
CDR3 protein: CASSQDLTGGGYTF
CDR3 DNA: TGTGCCAGCAGCCAAGATTTGACAGGTGGTGGCTACACCTTC

clone size: -
D gene: -
J gene: TRBJ2-3
V gene: TRBV5-1
CDR3 protein: CASSHTDTQYF
CDR3 DNA: TGCGCCAGCAGCCACACAGATACGCAGTATTTT

clone size: -
D gene: -
J gene: TRBJ2-4
V gene: TRBV9
CDR3 protein: CASSGTGRTKDIQYF
CDR3 DNA: TGTGCCAGCAGCGGAACCGGGAGAACTAAAGACATTCAGTACTTC

clone size: -
D gene: -
J gene: TRBJ1-1
V gene: TRBV18
CDR3 protein: CAGLRQENTEAFF
CDR3 DNA: TGTGCCGGTCTAAGACAGGAGAACACTGAAGCTTTCTTT

clone size: -
D gene: TRBD1
J gene: TRBJ1-1
V gene: TRBV5-6
CDR3 protein: CASSLEIRDRGITEAFF
CDR3 DNA: TGTGCCAGCAGCTTGGAAATCCGGGACAGGGGTATCACTGAAGCTTTCTTT

clone size: -
D gene: TRBD1
J gene: TRBJ1-5
V gene: TRBV5-4
CDR3 protein: CASSNRGAGQPQHF
CDR3 DNA: TGTGCCAGCAGCAACAGGGGGGCAGGCCAGCCCCAGCATTTT

clone size: -
D gene: TRBD2
J gene: TRBJ2-2
V gene: TRBV13
CDR3 protein: CASMLAGGPIPGELFF
CDR3 DNA: TGTGCCAGCATGCTAGCGGGGGGGCCTATCCCCGGGGAGCTGTTTTTT

clone size: -
D gene: TRBD1
J gene: TRBJ1-5
V gene: TRBV6-5
CDR3 protein: CASSLTGGLQPQHF
CDR3 DNA: TGTGCCAGCAGTCTGACAGGGGGTCTACAGCCCCAGCATTTT

clone size: -
D gene: TRBD2
J gene: TRBJ2-1
V gene: TRBV10-3
CDR3 protein: CAIRASGTSIHEQFF
CDR3 DNA: TGTGCCATCAGGGCCTCCGGGACTAGCATCCATGAGCAGTTCTTC